These 25 T cell receptor beta chains originate from one sample sequenced in a study of cytomegalovirus exposure and HLA in healthy donors. Researchers ran the PCR with 60 Vbeta and 13 Jbeta primers. This table comes from immunoSEQ multiplex PCR, and its TCRdb copy is limited to in-frame clones, with some not included. Of 100,000 to 150,000 clones in the sample, approximately 80% were seen once. Sequencing was done on a sample of PBMCs. Receptor source: a middle-aged man in good health and CMV-seronegative.

The chain has TRBV13 and TRBJ2-7, with D possibly matching TRBD1 (6 bases). Germline CDR1 reads PRHDT; CDR2 reads FYEKMQ (reference sequence). This CDR3 is built from 12 residues. V lost 5 bases, J lost 4 bases, and 9 bases lay in between. CDR3 residues: CASSRRGYEQYF. As DNA, the CDR3 is TGTGCCAGCAGCCGTAGGGGGTACGAGCAGTACTTC. The variable domain in full, with the rest retrieved from reference TRBV13 and TRBJ2-7, is AAGVIQSPRHLIKEKRETATLKCYPIPRHDTVYWYQQGPGQDPQFLISFYEKMQSDKGSIPDRFSAQQFSDYHSELNMSSLELGDSALYFCASSRRGYEQYFGPGTRLTVT.

This clone was observed a handful of times. The chain carries TRBV10-2 and TRBJ2-5; TRBD1 aligns across 7 bases. The CDR3 spans 13 residues. The J segment lost 7 bases and the V segment lost 5 bases, leaving 7 bases of the junction unmatched. Germline values: CDR1 WSHSY, CDR2 SAAADI. CDR3: CASSIDRVWTQYF. The CDR3 bases are TGCGCCAGCAGTATAGACAGGGTTTGGACCCAGTACTTC.

This chain connects TRBV30 to TRBJ1-1; D uncertain. CDR1 is GTSNPN, CDR2 SVGIG, per germline (reference sequence). CDR3 length: 13 amino acids. Trimming took 2 bases from V and 10 from J, leaving 17 bases between them. CDR3 sequence: CAWSPTSSIIAFF. In nucleotides, the CDR3 is TGTGCCTGGAGTCCCACATCATCCATCATAGCTTTCTTT.

A few counts support this clone. This chain links TRBV27 with TRBJ2-5, with D maybe TRBD1 (5 bases). CDR1 and CDR2 from the germline V gene are MNHEY and SMNVEV (reference sequence). V lost 1 base to trimming and J lost 1 base, with 13 bases between them. The CDR3 sequence is 16 residues long. In DNA form, the CDR3 reads TGTGCCAGCAGTTTATTAGGGGTCTTGGGCCAAGAGACCCAGTACTTC. Translation gives CASSLLGVLGQETQYF.

The chain uses TRBV7-9 and TRBJ1-2; D perhaps matches TRBD1 (5 bases). In germline, CDR1 is SEHNR, CDR2 FQNEAQ (reference sequence). V lost 4 bases and J 8 bases, leaving 11 bases between the germline ends. The CDR3 is 12 residues long. Here the CDR3 DNA reads TGTGCCAGCAGCTGGACATCTGGAGGCTACACCTTC. This translates into CASSWTSGGYTF.

This clone has only one observation. CDR3 DNA sequence: TGCAGCGTAAAGGGGCAGGCCTACGAGCAGTACTTC. Encoded protein: CSVKGQAYEQYF. The chain is built from TRBV29-1 and TRBJ2-7; D is possibly TRBD1 (5 bases). The CDR3 totals 12 residues. Germline V gene lookup returns CDR1 SQVTM and CDR2 ANQGSEA. The V end lost 6 bases, the J end lost 2 bases, and 11 bases lay between the germline ends.

The J gene is TRBJ2-7, the V gene TRBV19; D gene ambiguous. Looked up from germline, CDR1 is LNHDA and CDR2 is SQIVND (reference sequence). V lost 1 base and J 3 bases, leaving 10 bases between the germline ends. The CDR3 runs 14 residues. The CDR3: CASSIVGGSYEQYF. CDR3 in DNA: TGTGCCAGTAGTATAGTTGGCGGAAGCTACGAGCAGTACTTC.

This clone was seen a handful of times. The chain couples TRBV5-6 to TRBJ2-7; 8 nucleotides align to TRBD2. The junction had 8 bases not matched to a gene; V was cut back by 2 bases and J by 4 bases. This CDR3 comprises 15 residues. Germline CDR1 reads SGHDT; CDR2 reads YYEEEE. CDR3 loop: CASSFWRGVLYEQYF. The CDR3 coding sequence is TGTGCCAGCAGCTTTTGGCGGGGGGTCTTATACGAGCAGTACTTC.

This clone showed up just a few times. The V and J genes are TRBV7-9 and TRBJ2-7, with 10 bases matching TRBD1. The CDR3 consists of 16 residues. The junction had 5 bases not matched to a gene; V was cut back by 1 base and J by 2 bases. Germline CDR1 SEHNR, CDR2 FQNEAQ (reference sequence). The CDR3 DNA is TGTGCCAGCAGCTTAGTACTGACAGGGGGCACCTACGAGCAGTACTTC. The encoded protein is CASSLVLTGGTYEQYF.

The rearrangement uses TRBV28 and TRBJ1-2; a weak D match, TRBD1 (5 bases). Germline V gene lookup returns CDR1 MDHEN and CDR2 SYDVKM. The CDR3 extends over 14 amino acids. With 3 bases removed from V and 4 bases from J, the gap between germline ends came to 12 bases. CDR3 DNA sequence: TGTGCCAGCAGTTTTAGGGGAATGGGCTATGGCTACACCTTC. Its protein is CASSFRGMGYGYTF.

The genes are TRBV6-6 and TRBJ1-2; the D gene is possibly TRBD1 (6 bases). The CDR3 runs 13 residues. Germline V gene data show CDR1 as MNHNY and CDR2 as SVGAGI (reference sequence). V lost 7 bases and J 4 bases, leaving 13 bases between the germline ends. The CDR3 protein is CASNPARGYGYTF. The CDR3 bases are TGTGCCAGCAACCCCGCCAGGGGCTATGGCTACACCTTC.

V gene TRBV5-1 combines with J gene TRBJ2-3; 10 nucleotides align to TRBD2. The CDR3 has 15 residues. V shed 1 base and J 5 bases; nucleotides not matched to a gene: 4. Germline V gives CDR1 SGHRS, CDR2 YFSETQ. CDR3 amino acids: CASSLIAGGGDTQYF. The CDR3 DNA reads TGCGCCAGCAGCTTGATAGCGGGGGGTGGAGATACGCAGTATTTT.

The chain joins TRBV7-2 to TRBJ1-4; no definite D call. V lost 5 bases, J lost 7 bases, and 17 bases lay in between. The CDR3 has 15 amino acids. Germline V gene sequence: CDR1 SGHTA, CDR2 FQGNSA. The CDR3 sequence is CASSPPGYGFEKLFF. CDR3 DNA sequence: TGTGCCAGCAGCCCCCCGGGGTACGGATTTGAAAAACTGTTTTTT.

V gene TRBV5-1 combines with J gene TRBJ1-5; the D is unclear. The CDR3 sequence is 15 residues long. The germline V and J ends were trimmed by 0 bases and 1 base, with 8 bases remaining between them. Germline CDR1 and CDR2: SGHRS and YFSETQ. The CDR3 loop reads CASSLDDGSNQPQHF. The DNA of the CDR3 is TGCGCCAGCAGCTTGGACGACGGGAGCAATCAGCCCCAGCATTTT.

This clone was counted between two and nine times. The genes are TRBV7-3 and TRBJ2-7, with TRBD1 identical over 8 bases. This CDR3 spans 14 amino acids. The V segment lost 3 bases and the J segment 5 bases; nucleotides outside the gene matches: 6. CDR1 and CDR2 from the germline V gene are SGHTA and FQGTGA. The CDR3 DNA sequence: TGTGCCAGCAGCTTGGGCAGGGGGCTAGACGAGCAGTACTTC. It codes for CASSLGRGLDEQYF.

This sequence joins TRBV11-2 and TRBJ1-2, with a tentative D call TRBD1 (5 bases). Germline assignment: CDR1 SGHAT and CDR2 FQNNGV. Trimming removed 8 bases from V and 1 base from J, with 17 bases in between. This CDR3 region has 15 residues. The CDR3 DNA reads TGTGCCAGCCGAGACAGCGGGTATCTTAACTATGGCTACACCTTC. It encodes CASRDSGYLNYGYTF.

The rearrangement links TRBV2 to TRBJ1-6; 8 nucleotides line up with TRBD1. In germline, CDR1 is SNHLY, CDR2 FYNNEI. This CDR3 spans 18 amino acids. V lost 6 bases to trimming and J lost 7 bases; unmatched junction nucleotides: 17. CDR3 bases: TGTGCCAGCAGACTTGCTATTTCTCCAGGGGGCGTAAATTCACCCCTCCACTTT. Translated, it gives CASRLAISPGGVNSPLHF.

This clone has just one count. The chain is built from TRBV4-1 and TRBJ2-7; 7 bases fit TRBD1. The CDR3 extends over 15 amino acids. CDR1 is MGHRA and CDR2 is YSYEKL in the germline V gene. Trimming removed 4 bases from V and 5 bases from J; junction bases left unmatched: 11. The CDR3 DNA follows: TGCGCCAGCAGCCTAGGAGAGGGGGCGAGGAACGAGCAGTACTTC. Encoded protein: CASSLGEGARNEQYF.

This rearrangement joins TRBV9 to TRBJ1-1; no firm D call. V was shortened by 1 base and J by 1 base, with 8 bases between the two germline ends. The length of the CDR3 is 14 residues. Germline CDR1 and CDR2: SGDLS and YYNGEE. The CDR3 DNA reads as TGTGCCAGCAGCGTAAATTCCGGGAACACTGAAGCTTTCTTT. Translating it yields CASSVNSGNTEAFF.

The chain recombines TRBV4-3 with TRBJ1-1; 8 bases agree with TRBD1. The germline V gene encodes CDR1 LGHNA and CDR2 YSLEER. The trim removed 1 base at V and 3 bases at J, leaving 4 bases unmatched. The CDR3 length is 15 residues. The CDR3 reads CASSQGQGSYTEAFF. The CDR3 DNA sequence: TGCGCCAGCAGCCAAGGACAGGGGTCTTACACTGAAGCTTTCTTT.

The CDR3 DNA is TGCAGCGGCGGGAGCTCCTACGAGCAGTACTTC. Its protein product is CSGGSSYEQYF. This chain connects TRBV29-1 to TRBJ2-7; 7 nucleotides align to TRBD2. The CDR3 contains 11 residues. The germline gives CDR1 SQVTM, CDR2 ANQGSEA. The J segment lost 0 bases and the V segment lost 7 bases, leaving 0 bases of the junction unmatched.

V gene TRBV2 combines with J gene TRBJ2-3, with 10 bases matching TRBD2. CDR1 and CDR2 from the germline V gene are SNHLY and FYNNEI. V gave up 6 bases and J gave up 11 bases; unmatched junction bases: 23. The CDR3 has 18 residues. The CDR3 region is CASRHKTPSTSGEIKQYF. CDR3 coding DNA: TGTGCCAGCAGGCACAAAACCCCAAGTACTAGCGGGGAGATCAAGCAGTATTTT.

This chain joins TRBV7-8 and TRBJ1-5, with D perhaps TRBD1 (5 bases). Deletions cut 8 bases from V and 6 bases from J, with 17 bases between. CDR3 length: 14 amino acids. Per the germline V gene, CDR1 is SGHVS and CDR2 is FQNEAQ. In DNA, the CDR3 is TGTGCCAGCTTACAAACTACAGGTTCTCAGCCCCAGCATTTT. It is translated as CASLQTTGSQPQHF.

This clone has a handful of counts. V gene TRBV2 combines with J gene TRBJ2-5; 8 bases line up with TRBD1. The assigned J gene may be wrong: the sequence end matches TRBJ2-7 better. The germline V gene encodes CDR1 SNHLY and CDR2 FYNNEI. This CDR3 spans 12 amino acids. The CDR3 nucleotides are TGTGCCAGCGGGACAGGCCCCTACGAGCAGTACTTC. This codes for CASGTGPYEQYF.

V usage is TRBV6-4 and J usage is TRBJ2-5, with D possibly being TRBD2 (5 bases). V was shortened by 5 bases and J by 4 bases, with 26 bases between the two germline ends. Germline V gives CDR1 MRHNA, CDR2 SNTAGT. The CDR3 has 18 residues. CDR3 coding DNA: TGTGCCAGCAGTAACTTCCTTTTTCCGGGGTCGAACAGAGAGACCCAGTACTTC. As protein: CASSNFLFPGSNRETQYF.